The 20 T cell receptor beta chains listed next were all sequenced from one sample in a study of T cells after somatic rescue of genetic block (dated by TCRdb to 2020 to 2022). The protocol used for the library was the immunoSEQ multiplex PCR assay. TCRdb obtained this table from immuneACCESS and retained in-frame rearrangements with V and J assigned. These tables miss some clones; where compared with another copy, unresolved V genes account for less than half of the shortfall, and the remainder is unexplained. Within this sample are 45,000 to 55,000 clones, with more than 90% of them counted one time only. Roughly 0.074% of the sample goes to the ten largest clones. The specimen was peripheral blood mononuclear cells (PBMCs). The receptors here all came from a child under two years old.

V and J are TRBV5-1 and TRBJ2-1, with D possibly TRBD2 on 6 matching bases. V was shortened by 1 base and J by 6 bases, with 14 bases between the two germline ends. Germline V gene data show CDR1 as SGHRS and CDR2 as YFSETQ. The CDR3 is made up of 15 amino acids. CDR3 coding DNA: TGCGCCAGCAGCTTGCGACTAGACCCCAGCAATGAGCAGTTCTTC. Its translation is CASSLRLDPSNEQFF.

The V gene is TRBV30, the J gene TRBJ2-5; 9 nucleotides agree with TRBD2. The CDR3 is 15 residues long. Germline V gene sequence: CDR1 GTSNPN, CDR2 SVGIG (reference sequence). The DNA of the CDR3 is TGTGCTAACAGTCCCGCGGGAGGGAGCCGAGAGACCCAGTACTTC. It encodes CANSPAGGSRETQYF.

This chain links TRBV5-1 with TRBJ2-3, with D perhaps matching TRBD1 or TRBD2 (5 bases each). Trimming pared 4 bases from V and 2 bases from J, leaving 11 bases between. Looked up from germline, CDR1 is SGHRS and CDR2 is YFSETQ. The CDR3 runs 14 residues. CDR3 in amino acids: CASSPGTYTDTQYF. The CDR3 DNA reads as TGCGCCAGCAGCCCAGGGACGTACACAGATACGCAGTATTTT.

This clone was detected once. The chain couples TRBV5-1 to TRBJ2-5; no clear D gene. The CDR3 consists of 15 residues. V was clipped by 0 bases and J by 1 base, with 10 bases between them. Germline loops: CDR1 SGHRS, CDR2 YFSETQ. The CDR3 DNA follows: TGCGCCAGCAGCTTGGCCGGCGGATTCCAAGAGACCCAGTACTTC. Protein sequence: CASSLAGGFQETQYF.

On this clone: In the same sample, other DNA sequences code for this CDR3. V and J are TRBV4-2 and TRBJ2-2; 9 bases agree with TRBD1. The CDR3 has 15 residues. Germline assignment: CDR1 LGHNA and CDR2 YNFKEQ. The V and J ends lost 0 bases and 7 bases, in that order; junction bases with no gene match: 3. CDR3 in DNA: TGTGCCAGCAGCCAAGACGGGACAGGGAACGGGGAGCTGTTTTTT. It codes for CASSQDGTGNGELFF.

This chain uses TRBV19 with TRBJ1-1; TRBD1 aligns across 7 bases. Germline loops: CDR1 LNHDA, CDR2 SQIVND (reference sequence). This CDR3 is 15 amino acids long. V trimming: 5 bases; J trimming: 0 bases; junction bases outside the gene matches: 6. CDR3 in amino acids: CASSASDRMNTEAFF. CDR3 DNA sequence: TGTGCCAGTAGTGCCTCGGACAGGATGAACACTGAAGCTTTCTTT.

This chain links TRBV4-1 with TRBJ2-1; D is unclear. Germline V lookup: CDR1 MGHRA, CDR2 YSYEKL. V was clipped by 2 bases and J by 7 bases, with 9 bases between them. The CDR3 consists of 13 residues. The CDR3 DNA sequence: TGCGCCAGCAGCCAAACCCGGATTAATGAGCAGTTCTTC. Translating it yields CASSQTRINEQFF.

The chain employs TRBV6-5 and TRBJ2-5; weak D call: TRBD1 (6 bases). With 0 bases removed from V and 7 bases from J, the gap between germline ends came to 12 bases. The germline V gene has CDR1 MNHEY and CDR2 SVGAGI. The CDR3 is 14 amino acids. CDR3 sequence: CASSYSLQGTTQYF. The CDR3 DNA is TGTGCCAGCAGTTACTCATTGCAGGGGACGACCCAGTACTTC.

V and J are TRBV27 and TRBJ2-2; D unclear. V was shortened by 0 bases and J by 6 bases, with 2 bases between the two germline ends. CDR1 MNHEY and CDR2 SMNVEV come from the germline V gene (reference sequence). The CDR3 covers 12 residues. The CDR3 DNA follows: TGTGCCAGCAGTTTATCCCCCGGGGAGCTGTTTTTT. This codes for CASSLSPGELFF.

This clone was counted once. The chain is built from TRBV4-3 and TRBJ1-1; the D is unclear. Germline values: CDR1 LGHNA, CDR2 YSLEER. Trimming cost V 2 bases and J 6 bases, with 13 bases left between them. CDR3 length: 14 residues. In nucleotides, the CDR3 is TGCGCCAGCAGCCAAATAATCGCTAGGGCTGAAGCTTTCTTT. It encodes CASSQIIARAEAFF.

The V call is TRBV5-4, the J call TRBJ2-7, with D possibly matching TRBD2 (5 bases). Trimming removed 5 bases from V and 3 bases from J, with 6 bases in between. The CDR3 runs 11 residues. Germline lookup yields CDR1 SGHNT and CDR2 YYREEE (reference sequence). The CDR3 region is CASSRGYEQYF. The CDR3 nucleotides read TGTGCCAGCAGTCGGGGCTACGAGCAGTACTTC.

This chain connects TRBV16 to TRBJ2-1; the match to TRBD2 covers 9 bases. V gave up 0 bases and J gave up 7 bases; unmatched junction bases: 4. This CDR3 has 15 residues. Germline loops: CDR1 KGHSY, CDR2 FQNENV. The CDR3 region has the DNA TGTGCCAGCAGCCAATCTGCGGGAGGGCTTAATGAGCAGTTCTTC. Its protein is CASSQSAGGLNEQFF. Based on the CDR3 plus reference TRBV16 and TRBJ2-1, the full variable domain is GEEVAQTPKHLVRGEGQKAKLYCAPIKGHSYVFWYQQVLKNEFKFLISFQNENVFDETGMPKERFSAKCLPNSPCSLEIQATKLEDSAVYFCASSQSAGGLNEQFFGPGTRLTVL.

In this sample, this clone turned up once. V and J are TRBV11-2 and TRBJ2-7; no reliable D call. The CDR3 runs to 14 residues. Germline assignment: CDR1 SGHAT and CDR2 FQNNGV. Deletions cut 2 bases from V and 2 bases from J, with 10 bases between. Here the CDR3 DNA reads TGTGCCAGCAGCTTATACGTAGGACCCTACGAGCAGTACTTC. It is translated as CASSLYVGPYEQYF.

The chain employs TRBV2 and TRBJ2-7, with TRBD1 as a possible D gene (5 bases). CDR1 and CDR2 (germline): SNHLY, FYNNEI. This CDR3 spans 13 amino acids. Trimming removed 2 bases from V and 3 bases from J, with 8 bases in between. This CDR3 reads CASSESRGYEQYF. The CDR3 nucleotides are TGTGCCAGCAGTGAAAGTAGGGGCTACGAGCAGTACTTC.

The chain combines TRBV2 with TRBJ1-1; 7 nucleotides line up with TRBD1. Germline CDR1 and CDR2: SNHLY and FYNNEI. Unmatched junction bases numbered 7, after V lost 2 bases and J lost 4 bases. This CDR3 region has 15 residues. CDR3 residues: CASSERVAGGTEAFF. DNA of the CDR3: TGTGCCAGCAGTGAAAGGGTCGCAGGGGGCACTGAAGCTTTCTTT.

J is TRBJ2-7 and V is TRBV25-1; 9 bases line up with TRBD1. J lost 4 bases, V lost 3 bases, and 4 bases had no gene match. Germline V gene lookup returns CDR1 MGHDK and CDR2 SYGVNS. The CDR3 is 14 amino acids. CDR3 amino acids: CASSESGQGYEQYF. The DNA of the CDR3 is TGTGCCAGCAGTGAGTCGGGACAGGGATACGAGCAGTACTTC.

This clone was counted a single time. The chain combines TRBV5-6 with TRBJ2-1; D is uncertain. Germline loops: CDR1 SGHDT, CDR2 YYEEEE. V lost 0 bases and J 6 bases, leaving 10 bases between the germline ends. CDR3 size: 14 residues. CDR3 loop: CASSLAPSSNEQFF. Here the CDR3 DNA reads TGTGCCAGCAGCTTGGCACCCTCTAGCAATGAGCAGTTCTTC.

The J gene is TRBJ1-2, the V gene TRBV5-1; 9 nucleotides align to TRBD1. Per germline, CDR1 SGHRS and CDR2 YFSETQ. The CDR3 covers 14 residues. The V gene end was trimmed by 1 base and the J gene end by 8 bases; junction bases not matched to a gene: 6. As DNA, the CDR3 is TGCGCCAGCAGCTTGCCCGGGACAGGGAGCGGCTACACCTTC. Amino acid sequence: CASSLPGTGSGYTF.

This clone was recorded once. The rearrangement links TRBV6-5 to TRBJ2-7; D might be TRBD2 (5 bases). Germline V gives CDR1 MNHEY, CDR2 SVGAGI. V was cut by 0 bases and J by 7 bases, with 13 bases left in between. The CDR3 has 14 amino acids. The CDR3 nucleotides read TGTGCCAGCAGTTACTCGGGATCCGGGGAAGAGCAGTACTTC. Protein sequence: CASSYSGSGEEQYF.

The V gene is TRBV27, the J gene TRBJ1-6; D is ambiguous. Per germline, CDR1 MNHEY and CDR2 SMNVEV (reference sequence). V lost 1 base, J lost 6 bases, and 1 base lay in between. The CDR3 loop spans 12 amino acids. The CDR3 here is CASSLFNSPLHF. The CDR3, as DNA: TGTGCCAGCAGTTTATTTAATTCACCCCTCCACTTT.